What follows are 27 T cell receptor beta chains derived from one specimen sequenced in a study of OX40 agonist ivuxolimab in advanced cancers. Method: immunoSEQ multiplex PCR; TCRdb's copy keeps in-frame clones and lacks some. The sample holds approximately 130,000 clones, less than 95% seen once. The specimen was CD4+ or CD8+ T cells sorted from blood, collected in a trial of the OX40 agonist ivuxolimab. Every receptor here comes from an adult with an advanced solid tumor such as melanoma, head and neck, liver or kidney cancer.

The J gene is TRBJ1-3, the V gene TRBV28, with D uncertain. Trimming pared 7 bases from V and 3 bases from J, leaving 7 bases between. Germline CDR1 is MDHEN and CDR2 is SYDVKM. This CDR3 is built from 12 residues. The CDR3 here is CASNTFGNTIYF. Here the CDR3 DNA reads TGTGCCAGCAACACTTTTGGAAACACCATATATTTT.

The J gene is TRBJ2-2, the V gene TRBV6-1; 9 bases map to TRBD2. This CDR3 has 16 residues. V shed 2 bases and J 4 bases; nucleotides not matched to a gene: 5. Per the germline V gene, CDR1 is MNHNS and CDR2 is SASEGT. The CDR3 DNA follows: TGTGCCAGCAGTGAACTAGCGGGATTAACCACCGGGGAGCTGTTTTTT. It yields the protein CASSELAGLTTGELFF.

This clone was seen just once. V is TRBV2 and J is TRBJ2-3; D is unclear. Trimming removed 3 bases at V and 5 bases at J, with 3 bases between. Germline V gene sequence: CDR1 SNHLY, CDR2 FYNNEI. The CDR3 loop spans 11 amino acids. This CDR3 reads CASSEVDTQYF. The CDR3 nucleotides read TGTGCCAGCAGTGAGGTAGATACGCAGTATTTT.

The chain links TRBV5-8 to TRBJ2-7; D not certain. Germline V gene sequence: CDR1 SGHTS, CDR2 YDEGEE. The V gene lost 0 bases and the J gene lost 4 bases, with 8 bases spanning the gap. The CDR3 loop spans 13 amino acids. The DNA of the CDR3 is TGTGCCAGCAGCTTGGGTTTAGAATACGAGCAGTACTTC. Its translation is CASSLGLEYEQYF.

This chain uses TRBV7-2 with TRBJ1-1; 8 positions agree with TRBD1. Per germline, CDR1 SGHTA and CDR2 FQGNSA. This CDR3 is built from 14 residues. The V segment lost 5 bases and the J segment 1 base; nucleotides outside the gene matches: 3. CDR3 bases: TGTGCCAGCAGCCCGGGACAGGCGAACACTGAAGCTTTCTTT. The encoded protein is CASSPGQANTEAFF.

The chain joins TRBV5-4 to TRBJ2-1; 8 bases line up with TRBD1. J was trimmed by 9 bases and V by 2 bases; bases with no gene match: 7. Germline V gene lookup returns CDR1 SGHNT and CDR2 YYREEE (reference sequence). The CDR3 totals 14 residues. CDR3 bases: TGTGCCAGCAGCTTAGGACAGGGACAGAGTGAGCAGTTCTTC. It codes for CASSLGQGQSEQFF.

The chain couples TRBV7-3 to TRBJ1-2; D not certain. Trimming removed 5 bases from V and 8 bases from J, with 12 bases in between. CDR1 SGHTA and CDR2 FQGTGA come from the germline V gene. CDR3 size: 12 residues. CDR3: CASSADAGGYTF. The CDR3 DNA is TGTGCCAGCAGCGCGGATGCGGGGGGCTACACCTTC.

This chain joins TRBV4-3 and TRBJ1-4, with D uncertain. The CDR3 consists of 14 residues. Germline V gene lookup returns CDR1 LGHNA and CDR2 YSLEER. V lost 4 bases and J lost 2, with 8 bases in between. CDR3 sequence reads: CASSLAVTNEKLFF. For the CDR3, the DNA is TGCGCCAGCAGCCTGGCAGTGACTAATGAAAAACTGTTTTTT.

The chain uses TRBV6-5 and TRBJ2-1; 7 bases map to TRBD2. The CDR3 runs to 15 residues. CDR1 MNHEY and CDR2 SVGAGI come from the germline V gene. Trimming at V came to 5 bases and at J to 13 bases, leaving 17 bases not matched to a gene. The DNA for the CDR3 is TGTGCCAGCAGTCCAGCCCAGACCCGAAGCGGGATTCAGTTCTTC. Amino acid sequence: CASSPAQTRSGIQFF.

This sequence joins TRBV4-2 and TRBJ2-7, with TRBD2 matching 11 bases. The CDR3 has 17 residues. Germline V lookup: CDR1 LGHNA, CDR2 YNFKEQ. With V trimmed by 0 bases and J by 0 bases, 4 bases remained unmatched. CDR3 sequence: CASSQEPLAGGSYEQYF. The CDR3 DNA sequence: TGTGCCAGCAGCCAAGAGCCCCTAGCGGGAGGCTCCTACGAGCAGTACTTC.

The CDR3 nucleotides are TGTGCCAGCAGTCCAAATCATGGCGGGAGGTACTTC. Protein product: CASSPNHGGRYF. The J gene is TRBJ2-7, the V gene TRBV27, with 7 bases matching TRBD2. V shed 5 bases, J shed 12 bases, and the junction held 10 bases outside the gene matches. Germline V lookup: CDR1 MNHEY, CDR2 SMNVEV (reference sequence). The CDR3 is 12 residues long.

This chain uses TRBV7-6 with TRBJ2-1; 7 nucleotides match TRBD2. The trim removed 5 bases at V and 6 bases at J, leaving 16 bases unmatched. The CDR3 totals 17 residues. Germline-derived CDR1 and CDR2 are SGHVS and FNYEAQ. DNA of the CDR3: TGTGCCAGCAGCCGGCCGGGTTTTGGGAGGGCCCTCAATGAGCAGTTCTTC. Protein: CASSRPGFGRALNEQFF.

The CDR3 region is CASSPTFPPGTGSYEQYF. As DNA, the CDR3 is TGTGCCAGCTCACCAACCTTTCCCCCCGGGACAGGCTCCTACGAGCAGTACTTC. The gene calls are TRBV18 and TRBJ2-7; 8 bases agree with TRBD1. Looked up from germline, CDR1 is KGHSH and CDR2 is LQKENI. The CDR3 consists of 18 residues. V shed 2 bases, J shed 0 bases, and the junction held 12 bases outside the gene matches.

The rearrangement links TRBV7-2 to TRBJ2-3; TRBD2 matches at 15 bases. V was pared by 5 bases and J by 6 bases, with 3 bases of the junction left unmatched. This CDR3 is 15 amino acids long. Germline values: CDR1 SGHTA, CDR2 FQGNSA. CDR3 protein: CASSPGTSGRDTQYF. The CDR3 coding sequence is TGTGCCAGCAGCCCCGGGACTAGCGGGAGGGATACGCAGTATTTT.

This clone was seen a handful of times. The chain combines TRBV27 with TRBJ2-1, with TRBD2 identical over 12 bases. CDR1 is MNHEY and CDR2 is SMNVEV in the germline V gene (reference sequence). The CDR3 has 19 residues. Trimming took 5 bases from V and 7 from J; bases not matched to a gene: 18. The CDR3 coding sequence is TGTGCCAGCAGTCCAACCTTCTTTCAAACTAGCGGGAGGAGGAATGAGCAGTTCTTC. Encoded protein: CASSPTFFQTSGRRNEQFF.

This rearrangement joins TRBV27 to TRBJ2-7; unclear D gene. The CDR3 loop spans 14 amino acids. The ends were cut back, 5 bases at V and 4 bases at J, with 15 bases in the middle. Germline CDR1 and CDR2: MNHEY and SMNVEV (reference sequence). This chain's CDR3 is CASSQIEAGYEQYF. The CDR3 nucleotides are TGTGCCAGCAGTCAAATAGAGGCCGGGTACGAGCAGTACTTC.

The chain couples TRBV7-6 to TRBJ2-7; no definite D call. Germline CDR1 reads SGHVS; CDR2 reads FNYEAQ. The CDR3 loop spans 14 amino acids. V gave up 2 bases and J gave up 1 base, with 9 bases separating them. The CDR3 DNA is TGTGCCAGCAGCTTATCGGACGGTTCCTACGAGCAGTACTTC. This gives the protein CASSLSDGSYEQYF.

CDR3 loop: CAISTPGQITDTQYF. CDR3 DNA: TGTGCCATCAGCACTCCGGGACAGATCACAGATACGCAGTATTTT. The genes are TRBV10-3 and TRBJ2-3; 7 bases line up with TRBD1. The CDR3 consists of 15 residues. The germline gives CDR1 ENHRY, CDR2 SYGVKD. V was pared by 6 bases and J by 2 bases, with 8 bases of the junction left unmatched.

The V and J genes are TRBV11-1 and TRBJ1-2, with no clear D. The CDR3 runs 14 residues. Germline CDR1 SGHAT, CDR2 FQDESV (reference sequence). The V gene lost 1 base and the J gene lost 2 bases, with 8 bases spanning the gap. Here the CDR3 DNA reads TGTGCCAGCAGCTTAGGGCCGACCAACTATGGCTACACCTTC. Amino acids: CASSLGPTNYGYTF.

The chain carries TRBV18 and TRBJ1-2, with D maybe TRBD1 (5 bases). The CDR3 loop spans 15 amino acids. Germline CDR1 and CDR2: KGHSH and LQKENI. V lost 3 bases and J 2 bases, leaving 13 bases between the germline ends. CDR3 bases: TGTGCCAGCTCACCTGCCCGGGACCAGAACTATGGCTACACCTTC. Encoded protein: CASSPARDQNYGYTF.

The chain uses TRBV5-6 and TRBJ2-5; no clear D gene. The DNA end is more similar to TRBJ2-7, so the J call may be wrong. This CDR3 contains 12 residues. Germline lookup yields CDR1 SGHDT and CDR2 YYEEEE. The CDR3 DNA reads TGTGCCAGCAGCTCCACCTTTTACGAGCAGTACTTC. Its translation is CASSSTFYEQYF.

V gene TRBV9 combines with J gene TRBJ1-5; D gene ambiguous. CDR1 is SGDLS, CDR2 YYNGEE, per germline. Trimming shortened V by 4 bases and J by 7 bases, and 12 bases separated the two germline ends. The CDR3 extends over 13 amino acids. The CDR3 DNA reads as TGTGCCAGCAGCAGAGCTGAGGGCCAGCCCCAGCATTTT. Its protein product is CASSRAEGQPQHF.

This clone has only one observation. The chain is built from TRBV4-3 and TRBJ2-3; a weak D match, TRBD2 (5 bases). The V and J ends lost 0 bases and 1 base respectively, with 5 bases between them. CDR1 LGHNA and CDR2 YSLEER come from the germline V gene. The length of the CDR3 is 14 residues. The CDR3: CASSQEEGTDTQYF. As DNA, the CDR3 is TGCGCCAGCAGCCAAGAGGAGGGCACAGATACGCAGTATTTT.

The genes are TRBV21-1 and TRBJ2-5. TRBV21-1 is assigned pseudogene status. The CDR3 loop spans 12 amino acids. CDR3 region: CASSKKLETQYF. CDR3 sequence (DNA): TGTGCCAGCAGCAAGAAGTTAGAGACCCAGTACTTC.

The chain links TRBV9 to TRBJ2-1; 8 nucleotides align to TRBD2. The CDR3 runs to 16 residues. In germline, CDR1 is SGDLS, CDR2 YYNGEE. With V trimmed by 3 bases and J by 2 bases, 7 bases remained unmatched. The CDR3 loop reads CASSEATSVTYNEQFF. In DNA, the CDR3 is TGTGCCAGCAGCGAAGCGACTAGCGTTACCTACAATGAGCAGTTCTTC. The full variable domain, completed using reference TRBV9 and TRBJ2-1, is DSGVTQTPKHLITATGQRVTLRCSPRSGDLSVYWYQQSLDQGLQFLIQYYNGEERAKGNILERFSAQQFPDLHSELNLSSLELGDSALYFCASSEATSVTYNEQFFGPGTRLTVL.

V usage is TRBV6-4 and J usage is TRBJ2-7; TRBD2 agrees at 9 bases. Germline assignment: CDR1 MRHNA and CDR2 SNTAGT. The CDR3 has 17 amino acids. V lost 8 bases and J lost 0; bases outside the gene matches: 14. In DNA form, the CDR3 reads TGTGCCAGCCAGTTTGGGGGGTTAGCGGGGGACTCCTACGAGCAGTACTTC. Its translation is CASQFGGLAGDSYEQYF.

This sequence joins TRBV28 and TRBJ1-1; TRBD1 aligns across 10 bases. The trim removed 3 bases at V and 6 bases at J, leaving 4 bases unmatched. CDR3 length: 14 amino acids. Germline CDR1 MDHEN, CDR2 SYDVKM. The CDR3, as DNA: TGTGCCAGCAGTTTCGGGACAGGGGTAGCTGAAGCTTTCTTT. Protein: CASSFGTGVAEAFF. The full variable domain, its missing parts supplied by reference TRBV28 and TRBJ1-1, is DVKVTQSSRYLVKRTGEKVFLECVQDMDHENMFWYRQDPGLGLRLIYFSYDVKMKEKGDIPEGYSVSREKKERFSLILESASTNQTSMYLCASSFGTGVAEAFFGQGTRLTVV.